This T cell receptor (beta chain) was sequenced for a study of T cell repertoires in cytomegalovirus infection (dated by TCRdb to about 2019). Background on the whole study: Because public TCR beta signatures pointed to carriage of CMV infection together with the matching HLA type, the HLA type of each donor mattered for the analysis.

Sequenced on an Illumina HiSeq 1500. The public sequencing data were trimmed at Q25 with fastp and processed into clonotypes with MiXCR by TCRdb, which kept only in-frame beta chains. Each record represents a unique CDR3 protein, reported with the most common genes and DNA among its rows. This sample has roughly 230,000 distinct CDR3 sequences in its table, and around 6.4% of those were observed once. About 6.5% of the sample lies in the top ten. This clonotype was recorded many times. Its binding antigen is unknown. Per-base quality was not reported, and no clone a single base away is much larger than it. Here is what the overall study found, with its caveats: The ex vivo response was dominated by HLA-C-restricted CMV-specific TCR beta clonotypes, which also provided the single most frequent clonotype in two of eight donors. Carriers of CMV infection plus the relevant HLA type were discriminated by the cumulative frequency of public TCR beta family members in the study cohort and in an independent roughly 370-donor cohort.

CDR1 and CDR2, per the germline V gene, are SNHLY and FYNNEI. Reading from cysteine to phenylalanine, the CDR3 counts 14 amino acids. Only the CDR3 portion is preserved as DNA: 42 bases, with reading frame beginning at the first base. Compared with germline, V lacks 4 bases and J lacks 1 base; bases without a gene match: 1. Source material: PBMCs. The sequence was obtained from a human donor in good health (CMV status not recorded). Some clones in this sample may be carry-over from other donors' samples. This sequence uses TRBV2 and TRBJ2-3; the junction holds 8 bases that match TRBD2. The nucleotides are TGTGCCAGCAGTGTTAGCGGGGGCACAGATACGCAGTATTTT. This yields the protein CASSVSGGTDTQYF.